This T cell receptor (beta chain) stems from a study of cytomegalovirus exposure and HLA in healthy donors. Study overall: The same platform as the approximately 640 first-cohort repertoires was used for the 95 to 150 validation repertoires, a later analysis reported. The study's findings and limits: Investigators reported 164 TCR beta chains as tied to cytomegalovirus. Accounts indicate the classifier identified cytomegalovirus status with strong specificity and sensitivity.

TCRdb's copy holds only in-frame clones and misses some; the assay was immunoSEQ multiplex PCR. Seen here are approximately 110,000 clones, around 94% observed once, and the top ten hold approximately 1.2%. V gave up 4 bases and J gave up 2 bases, with 7 bases separating them. This CDR3 has 13 residues. Per germline, CDR1 LNHDA and CDR2 SQIVND (reference sequence). Of note for this clone: Its antigen is not identified.

This chain links TRBV19 with TRBJ2-3; the D is unclear. Sequencing was performed on PBMCs. The clonotype originates from a woman aged 18-35 years in good health and CMV-seronegative. The CDR3 DNA reads as TGTGCCAGTAGTACCACACCCACAGATACGCAGTATTTT. The encoded protein is CASSTTPTDTQYF.